The present T cell receptor (beta chain) was sequenced within a study of blood T cell repertoires in COVID-19. Overall study: The samples span acute and convalescent COVID-19 from the United States, Italy and Spain.

In the authors' methods: Amplification from reference gene primers served as the basis for estimated nucleated cell counts. Some clones are missing from TCRdb's copy, which holds only in-frame ones; the method was immunoSEQ multiplex PCR. The DNA gave D and trimming, while V, J and clone size come from that table. The sample has under 85,000 clones; roughly four fifths are singletons. The CDR3 extends over 15 amino acids. Deletions cut 1 base from V and 2 bases from J, with 11 bases between. CDR1 is SNHLY and CDR2 is FYNNEI in the germline V gene. Sequenced input: peripheral blood. The rearrangement joins TRBV2 to TRBJ2-5, with D perhaps TRBD2 (5 bases). The clonotype was recovered from a human donor in a cohort sampled during active COVID-19. The CDR3 is CASSEEERSQETQYF. The CDR3 DNA reads TGTGCCAGCAGTGAAGAGGAGCGGTCGCAAGAGACCCAGTACTTC.